Sequencing of this T cell receptor (beta chain) was carried out in a study of blood T cell repertoires in COVID-19. Germline V CDR1 and CDR2: SGHTS, YDEGEE. This CDR3 has 15 amino acids. With V trimmed by 4 bases and J by 6 bases, 13 bases remained unmatched. The data were produced by immunoSEQ multiplex PCR, yet TCRdb's version contains in-frame clones alone and is incomplete. The sample lists fewer than 180,000 clones, around 84% seen once, with roughly 2% in the top ten. The clonotype was recovered from a man aged 65-85 years with acute or convalescent COVID-19. Sequencing used peripheral blood. J is TRBJ2-7 and V is TRBV5-8; 7 bases map to TRBD1. CDR3 coding DNA: TGTGCCAGCAGCAAAGGACAGGAGTCATTTAGCGAGCAGTACTTC. It is translated as CASSKGQESFSEQYF.